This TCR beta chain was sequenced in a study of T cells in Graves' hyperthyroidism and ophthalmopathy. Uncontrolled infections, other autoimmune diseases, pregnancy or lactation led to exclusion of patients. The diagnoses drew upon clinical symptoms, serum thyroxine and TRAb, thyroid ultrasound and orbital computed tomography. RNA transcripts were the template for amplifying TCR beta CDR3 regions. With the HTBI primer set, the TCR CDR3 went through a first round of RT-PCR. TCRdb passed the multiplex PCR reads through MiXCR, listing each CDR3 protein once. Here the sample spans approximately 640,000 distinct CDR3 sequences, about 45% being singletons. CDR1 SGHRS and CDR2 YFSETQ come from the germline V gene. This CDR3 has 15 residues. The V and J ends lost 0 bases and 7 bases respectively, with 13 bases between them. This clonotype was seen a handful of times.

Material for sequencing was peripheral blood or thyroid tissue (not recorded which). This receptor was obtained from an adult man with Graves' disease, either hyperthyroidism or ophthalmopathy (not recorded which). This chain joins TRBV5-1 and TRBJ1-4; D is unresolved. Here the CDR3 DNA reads TGCGCCAGCAGCTTGGGTCGGGCCAGAGGTGAAAAACTGTTTTTT. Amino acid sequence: CASSLGRARGEKLFF.